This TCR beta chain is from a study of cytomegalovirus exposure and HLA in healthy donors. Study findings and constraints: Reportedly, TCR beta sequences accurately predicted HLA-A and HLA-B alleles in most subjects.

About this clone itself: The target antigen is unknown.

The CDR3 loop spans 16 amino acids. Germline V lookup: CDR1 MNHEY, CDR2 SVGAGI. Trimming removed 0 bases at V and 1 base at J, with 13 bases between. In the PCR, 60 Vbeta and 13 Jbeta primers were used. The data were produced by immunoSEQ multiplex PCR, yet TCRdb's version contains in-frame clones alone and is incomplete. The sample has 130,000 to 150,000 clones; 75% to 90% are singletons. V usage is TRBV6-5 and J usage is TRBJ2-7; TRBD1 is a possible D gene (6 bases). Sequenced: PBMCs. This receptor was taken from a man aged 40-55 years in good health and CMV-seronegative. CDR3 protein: CASSYSRDTTSYEQYF. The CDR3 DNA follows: TGTGCCAGCAGTTACTCCCGGGACACTACATCCTACGAGCAGTACTTC.